Below, 29 T cell receptor beta chains from the same sample are listed, as sequenced in a study of blood T cells in healthy people across ages. Primers used in a second PCR of about 6 to 11 cycles were a sample-barcoded 5' primer and a J-beta primer mix. One entry per CDR3 protein, called by TCRdb with MiXCR from the 5' RACE reads. The repertoire holds roughly 1.4 million distinct CDR3 sequences, with approximately 59% as singletons. Specimen: blood. Receptors originate from a man younger than 35 in good health.

About this clonotype itself: Given a much more abundant clone one base away, this may be a read error. The V and J genes are TRBV20-1 and TRBJ2-5; 9 bases align to TRBD2. TRBJ2-1 matches the DNA end more closely, so the J call is doubtful. The length of the CDR3 is 14 residues. CDR1 and CDR2 from the germline V gene are DFQATT and SNEGSKA (reference sequence). The CDR3 spells CSARFAGGQETQFF. Written as DNA, the CDR3 is TGCAGTGCTAGATTCGCGGGGGGGCAAGAGACCCAGTTCTTC.

The chain is built from TRBV5-1 and TRBJ2-6; possibly TRBD2 for D (5 bases). The V and J ends lost 0 bases and 6 bases respectively, with 16 bases between them. CDR3 size: 17 residues. Germline assignment: CDR1 SGHRS and CDR2 YFSETQ. For the CDR3, the DNA is TGCGCCAGCAGCTTGGTTCCCCATGGCCGGGAGGCCAACGTCCTGACTTTC. As protein: CASSLVPHGREANVLTF.

The chain carries TRBV10-3 and TRBJ2-7; 13 bases agree with TRBD2. V shed 10 bases and J 6 bases; nucleotides not matched to a gene: 9. From germline, CDR1 is ENHRY and CDR2 SYGVKD. The CDR3 loop spans 14 amino acids. The CDR3 is CATETSGRSAEQYF. The CDR3 DNA reads TGTGCCACCGAGACTAGCGGGAGGTCCGCCGAGCAGTACTTC.

The rearrangement links TRBV20-1 to TRBJ2-7; D is perhaps TRBD2 (5 bases). The DNA matches TRBJ2-5 better at its end, which makes the J call doubtful. Germline V gene sequence: CDR1 DFQATT, CDR2 SNEGSKA (reference sequence). CDR3 length equals 15 residues. Here the CDR3 reads CSASPPGIARETQYF. The CDR3 DNA reads as TGCAGTGCTAGCCCACCCGGGATAGCGAGAGAGACCCAGTACTTC.

The chain combines TRBV9 with TRBJ2-7, with D perhaps TRBD1 (5 bases). The CDR3 is made up of 14 amino acids. The V gene lost 0 bases and the J gene lost 2 bases, with 9 bases spanning the gap. The germline V gene encodes CDR1 SGDLS and CDR2 YYNGEE. CDR3 sequence: CASSVDLGPYEQYF. Here the CDR3 DNA reads TGTGCCAGCAGCGTAGATCTGGGGCCCTACGAGCAGTACTTC.

This clonotype was seen only once. The gene calls are TRBV7-2 and TRBJ2-5; 7 bases are shared with TRBD1. Losses at the gene ends were 5 bases for V and 0 bases for J; bases not matched to a gene: 3. Germline V lookup: CDR1 SGHTA, CDR2 FQGNSA. CDR3 length: 14 amino acids. CDR3 DNA: TGTGCCAGCAGCACCGGGACAGACCAAGAGACCCAGTACTTC. Translated: CASSTGTDQETQYF.

V usage is TRBV6-4 and J usage is TRBJ1-5, with D tentatively TRBD1 (5 bases). This CDR3 is 14 amino acids long. Looked up from germline, CDR1 is MRHNA and CDR2 is SNTAGT. Trimming left V 3 bases short and J 7 bases short, with 13 bases between. DNA for the CDR3: TGTGCCAGCAGTGATGGCAGGGAGAACCAGCCCCAGCATTTT. The encoded protein is CASSDGRENQPQHF.

A few counts support this clonotype. This rearrangement joins TRBV20-1 to TRBJ2-1, with D possibly being TRBD1 (5 bases). Trimming left V 2 bases short and J 3 bases short, with 8 bases between. The CDR3 loop spans 13 amino acids. Germline V gives CDR1 DFQATT, CDR2 SNEGSKA (reference sequence). CDR3 sequence (DNA): TGCAGTGCTAGAAAGGGGCTCTACAATGAGCAGTTCTTC. Translating it yields CSARKGLYNEQFF.

This clonotype was seen only a few times. V and J are TRBV29-1 and TRBJ2-3; 10 nucleotides line up with TRBD2. Germline V gene data show CDR1 as SQVTM and CDR2 as ANQGSEA. Trimming took 1 base from V and 4 from J; bases not matched to a gene: 8. The CDR3 extends over 16 amino acids. CDR3 region: CSVEGLAGVEADTQYF. Written as DNA, the CDR3 is TGCAGCGTTGAAGGCCTAGCGGGAGTCGAAGCAGATACGCAGTATTTT.

With respect to this clonotype: A read error may account for a junction end that differs from germline. V usage is TRBV3-1 and J usage is TRBJ2-3; the match to TRBD2 covers 8 bases. CDR1 and CDR2 (germline): LGHDT, YNNKEL (reference sequence). The CDR3 is 17 amino acids. Here the CDR3 DNA reads TGTGCCAGCAGCCAAGATCAAGCGGGAGTGGGCACAGATACGCAGTCTTTT. This encodes CASSQDQAGVGTDTQSF.

This sequence joins TRBV4-1 and TRBJ2-5, with D tentatively TRBD2 (5 bases). TRBJ2-7 matches the DNA end more closely, so the J call is doubtful. Germline V gene lookup returns CDR1 MGHRA and CDR2 YSYEKL. This CDR3 region has 16 residues. The CDR3 DNA follows: TGCGCCAGCAGCGGCCGACTAACCTCCACCACCTACGAGCAGTACTTC. Translating it yields CASSGRLTSTTYEQYF.

The V call is TRBV5-1, the J call TRBJ1-6; a possible D gene is TRBD1 (5 bases). Germline CDR1 is SGHRS and CDR2 is YFSETQ. The V end was cut by 3 bases, the J end by 2 bases, with 9 bases between. The CDR3 is 15 amino acids. CDR3: CASSWRGPYNSPLHF. CDR3 coding DNA: TGCGCCAGCAGCTGGAGGGGTCCCTATAATTCACCCCTCCACTTT.

The rearrangement uses TRBV5-6 and TRBJ2-7; 11 positions agree with TRBD2. This CDR3 region has 15 residues. V shed 5 bases and J 2 bases; nucleotides not matched to a gene: 6. Germline V CDR1 and CDR2: SGHDT, YYEEEE. The CDR3 DNA is TGTGCCAGCAGGGCGGGACTAGCGGCCACCTACGAGCAGTACTTC. Translating it yields CASRAGLAATYEQYF.

V and J are TRBV4-1 and TRBJ2-5; D not resolved. In germline, CDR1 is MGHRA, CDR2 YSYEKL. The V gene lost 0 bases and the J gene lost 5 bases, with 19 bases spanning the gap. This CDR3 comprises 17 residues. The CDR3 bases are TGCGCCAGCAGCCAAGATATGAGGTGCGGTATACTCGAGACCCAGTACTTC. It yields the protein CASSQDMRCGILETQYF.

Turning to this clonotype: One end of the junction varies from germline; a read error may be responsible. J is TRBJ2-1 and V is TRBV5-5; 13 positions agree with TRBD2. The DNA end is more similar to TRBJ2-7, so the J call may be wrong. This CDR3 contains 16 residues. CDR1 is SGHKS, CDR2 YYEKEE, per germline (reference sequence). The CDR3 nucleotides read TGCGCCAGCAGCGGCCAGGAGACTAGCGGGAGGAATGAGCAGTACTTC. Translated, it gives CASSGQETSGRNEQYF.

The chain employs TRBV29-1 and TRBJ2-5; 8 nucleotides agree with TRBD1. TRBJ2-7 matches the DNA end more closely, so the J call is doubtful. This CDR3 has 12 amino acids. The germline V gene has CDR1 SQVTM and CDR2 ANQGSEA. CDR3 region: CSVGPGGDEQYF. The CDR3 DNA is TGCAGCGTTGGTCCAGGGGGCGACGAGCAGTACTTC.

This clonotype was picked up many times. J is TRBJ2-1 and V is TRBV6-2 or TRBV6-3, with D perhaps matching TRBD2 (5 bases). CDR3 size: 14 residues. CDR1 is MNHEY, CDR2 SVGEGT, per germline. V was cut by 4 bases and J by 10 bases, with 17 bases left in between. The CDR3 here is CASSWIRGGKEQFF. The CDR3 DNA follows: TGTGCCAGCAGTTGGATTCGGGGTGGCAAAGAGCAGTTCTTC.

V usage is TRBV2 and J usage is TRBJ2-5; no clear D gene. Judging by the DNA end, TRBJ2-4 fits better; the J call may be wrong. Germline CDR1 reads SNHLY; CDR2 reads FYNNEI. The CDR3 sequence is 15 residues long. Written as DNA, the CDR3 is TGTGCCAGCAGGAGGACCCACCTTCTGAGGAACATTCAGTACTTC. Amino acid sequence: CASRRTHLLRNIQYF.

In its sample, this clonotype was seen a few times. The genes are TRBV5-4 and TRBJ2-7; possibly TRBD1 for D (6 bases). Germline V gene sequence: CDR1 SGHNT, CDR2 YYREEE (reference sequence). The CDR3 sequence is 13 residues long. V was trimmed by 2 bases and J by 6 bases, leaving 12 bases between them. The CDR3 is CASSFTGLGEQYF. The CDR3 nucleotides are TGTGCCAGCAGCTTTACAGGGTTGGGCGAGCAGTACTTC.

V gene TRBV28 combines with J gene TRBJ2-6; 10 bases map to TRBD1. The CDR3 contains 17 residues. CDR1 MDHEN and CDR2 SYDVKM come from the germline V gene. The V gene end was trimmed by 2 bases and the J gene end by 1 base; junction bases not matched to a gene: 2. Here the CDR3 reads CASSLPGQGSGANVLTF. The DNA of the CDR3 is TGTGCCAGCAGTTTACCGGGACAGGGGTCTGGGGCCAACGTCCTGACTTTC.

This clonotype was observed a few times. The chain uses TRBV9 and TRBJ2-7; D is perhaps TRBD1 (6 bases). CDR1 and CDR2 from the germline V gene are SGDLS and YYNGEE. Trimming removed 2 bases from V and 1 base from J, with 10 bases in between. The CDR3 loop spans 14 amino acids. The DNA for the CDR3 is TGTGCCAGCAGCGTGGACAGTAGTTCCTACGAGCAGTACTTC. Protein sequence: CASSVDSSSYEQYF.

The chain combines TRBV6-1 with TRBJ1-4, with TRBD1 identical over 7 bases. V dropped 6 bases and J dropped 8; count of bases not matched to a gene: 3. Germline values: CDR1 MNHNS, CDR2 SASEGT. This CDR3 comprises 12 residues. The CDR3 is CASRRGLEKLFF. CDR3 coding DNA: TGTGCCAGCAGAAGGGGGCTGGAAAAACTGTTTTTT.

This chain connects TRBV20-1 to TRBJ2-7; no firm D call. Deletions cut 0 bases from V and 3 bases from J, with 15 bases between. This CDR3 is 15 amino acids long. CDR1 is DFQATT and CDR2 is SNEGSKA in the germline V gene (reference sequence). CDR3 sequence: CSARDPSISFYEQYF. The CDR3 DNA reads as TGCAGTGCTAGAGATCCCTCAATTAGTTTCTACGAGCAGTACTTC.

The rearrangement joins TRBV4-1 to TRBJ1-5; a weak D match, TRBD1 (6 bases). In germline, CDR1 is MGHRA, CDR2 YSYEKL. Trimming took off 5 bases at V and 7 bases at J, with 18 bases between the two ends. CDR3 length: 15 residues. CDR3 protein: CASSEYRGQQQPQHF. CDR3 coding DNA: TGCGCCAGCAGCGAGTATCGGGGGCAACAACAGCCCCAGCATTTT.

The CDR3 nucleotides are TGTGCCAGCAGTGAAGCGCACAGCACCTACTATGGCTACACCTTC. The encoded protein is CASSEAHSTYYGYTF. This chain links TRBV6-1 with TRBJ1-2; D is uncertain. This CDR3 comprises 15 residues. In germline, CDR1 is MNHNS, CDR2 SASEGT. The germline V and J ends were trimmed by 0 bases and 3 bases, with 11 bases remaining between them.

The chain combines TRBV6-5 with TRBJ2-7, with 8 positions matching TRBD1. The length of the CDR3 is 14 residues. The ends lost 6 bases at V and 3 bases at J; junction bases unmatched: 7. Germline CDR1 and CDR2: MNHEY and SVGAGI. The CDR3 nucleotides read TGTGCCAGCAGGTACCCCGACAGGGGCTACGAGCAGTACTTC. Translating it yields CASRYPDRGYEQYF.

The V call is TRBV12-5, the J call TRBJ2-5; 12 positions match TRBD1. The J call may be wrong; the DNA end is better matched by TRBJ2-7. This CDR3 contains 17 residues. Looked up from germline, CDR1 is LGHNT and CDR2 is FRNRAP. The CDR3 sequence is CASGLVRDRGLTYEQYF. CDR3 bases: TGTGCTAGTGGTTTGGTGAGGGACAGGGGGCTAACCTACGAGCAGTACTTC.

This rearrangement joins TRBV15 to TRBJ1-5; unclear D gene. The CDR3 consists of 14 residues. CDR1 and CDR2 from the germline V gene are LNHNV and YYDKDF (reference sequence). V was clipped by 3 bases and J by 0 bases, with 6 bases between them. In nucleotides, the CDR3 is TGTGCCACCAGCAGCCCGACTAGCAATCAGCCCCAGCATTTT. Translating it yields CATSSPTSNQPQHF.

The V call is TRBV9, the J call TRBJ2-7; D remains ambiguous. V dropped 0 bases and J dropped 3 bases, with 7 bases sitting between them. Germline loops: CDR1 SGDLS, CDR2 YYNGEE. The CDR3 has 13 amino acids. In DNA form, the CDR3 reads TGTGCCAGCAGCGTAGGGCCGGGCTACGAGCAGTACTTC. It translates to CASSVGPGYEQYF.